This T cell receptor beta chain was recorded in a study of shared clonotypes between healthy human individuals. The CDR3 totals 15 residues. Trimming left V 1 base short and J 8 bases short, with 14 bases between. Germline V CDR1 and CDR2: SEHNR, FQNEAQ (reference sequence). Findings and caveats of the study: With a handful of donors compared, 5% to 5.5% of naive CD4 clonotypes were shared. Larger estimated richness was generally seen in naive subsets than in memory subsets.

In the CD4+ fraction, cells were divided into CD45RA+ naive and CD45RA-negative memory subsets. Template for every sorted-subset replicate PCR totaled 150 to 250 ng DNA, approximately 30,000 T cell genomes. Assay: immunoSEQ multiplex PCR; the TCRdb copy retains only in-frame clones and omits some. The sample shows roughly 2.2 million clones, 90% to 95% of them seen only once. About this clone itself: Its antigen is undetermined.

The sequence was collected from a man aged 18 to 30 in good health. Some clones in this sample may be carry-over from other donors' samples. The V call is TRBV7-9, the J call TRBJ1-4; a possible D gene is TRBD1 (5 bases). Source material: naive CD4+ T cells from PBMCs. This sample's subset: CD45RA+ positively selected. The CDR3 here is CASSLEAGYGEKLFF. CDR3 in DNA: TGTGCCAGCAGCTTAGAGGCAGGGTATGGAGAAAAACTGTTTTTT.